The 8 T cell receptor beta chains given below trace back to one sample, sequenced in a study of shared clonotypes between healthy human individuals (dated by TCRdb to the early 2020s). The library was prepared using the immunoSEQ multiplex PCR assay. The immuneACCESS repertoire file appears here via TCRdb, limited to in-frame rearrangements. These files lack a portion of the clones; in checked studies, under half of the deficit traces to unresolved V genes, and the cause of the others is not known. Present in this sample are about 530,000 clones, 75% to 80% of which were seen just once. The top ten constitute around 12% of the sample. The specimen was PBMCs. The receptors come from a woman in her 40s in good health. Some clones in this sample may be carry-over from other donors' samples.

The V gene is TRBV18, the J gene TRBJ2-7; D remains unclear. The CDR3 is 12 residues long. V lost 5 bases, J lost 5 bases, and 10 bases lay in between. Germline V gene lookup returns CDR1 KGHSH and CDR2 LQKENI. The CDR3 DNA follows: TGTGCCAGCTCAAACCAGGTCAACGAGCAGTACTTC. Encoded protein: CASSNQVNEQYF. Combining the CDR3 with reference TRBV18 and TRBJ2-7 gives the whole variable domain NAGVMQNPRHLVRRRGQEARLRCSPMKGHSHVYWYRQLPEEGLKFMVYLQKENIIDESGMPKERFSAEFPKEGPSILRIQQVVRGDSAAYFCASSNQVNEQYFGPGTRLTVT.

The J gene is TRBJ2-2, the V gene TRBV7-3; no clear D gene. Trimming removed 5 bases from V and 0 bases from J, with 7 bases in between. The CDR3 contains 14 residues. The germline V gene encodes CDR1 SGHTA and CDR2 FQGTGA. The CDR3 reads CASSTLANTGELFF. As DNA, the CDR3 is TGTGCCAGCAGCACTCTAGCGAACACCGGGGAGCTGTTTTTT.

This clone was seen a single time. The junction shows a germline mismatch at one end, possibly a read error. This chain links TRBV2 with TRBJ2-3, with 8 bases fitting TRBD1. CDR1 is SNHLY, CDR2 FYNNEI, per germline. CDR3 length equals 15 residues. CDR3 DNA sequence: TGTGCCAGCAGCGAAGGACAGGGAAGGACAGATACGCAGTATTTT. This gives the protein CASSEGQGRTDTQYF.

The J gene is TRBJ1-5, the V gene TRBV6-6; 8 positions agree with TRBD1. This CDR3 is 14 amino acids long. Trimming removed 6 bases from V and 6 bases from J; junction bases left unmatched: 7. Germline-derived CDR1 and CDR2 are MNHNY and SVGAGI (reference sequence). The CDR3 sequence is CASRSDRVSQPQHF. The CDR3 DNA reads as TGTGCCAGCAGATCGGACAGGGTGTCTCAGCCCCAGCATTTT.

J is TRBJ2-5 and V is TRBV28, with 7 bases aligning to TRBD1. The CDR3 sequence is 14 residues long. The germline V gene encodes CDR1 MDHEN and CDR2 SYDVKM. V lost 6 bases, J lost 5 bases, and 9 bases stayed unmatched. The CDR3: CASSRGQAGETQYF. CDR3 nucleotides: TGTGCCAGCAGCCGCGGACAGGCCGGGGAGACCCAGTACTTC.

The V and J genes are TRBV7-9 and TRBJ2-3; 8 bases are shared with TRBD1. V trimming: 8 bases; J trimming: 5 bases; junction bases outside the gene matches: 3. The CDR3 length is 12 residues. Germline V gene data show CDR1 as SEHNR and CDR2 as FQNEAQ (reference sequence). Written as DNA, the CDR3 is TGTGCCAGCCCAGGGGGCCGAGATACGCAGTATTTT. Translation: CASPGGRDTQYF.

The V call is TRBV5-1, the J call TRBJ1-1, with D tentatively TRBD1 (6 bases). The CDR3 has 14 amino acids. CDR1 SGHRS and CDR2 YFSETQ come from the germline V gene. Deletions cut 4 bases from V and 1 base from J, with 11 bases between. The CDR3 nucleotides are TGCGCCAGCAGCGTCCTGACAGGGAACACTGAAGCTTTCTTT. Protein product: CASSVLTGNTEAFF.

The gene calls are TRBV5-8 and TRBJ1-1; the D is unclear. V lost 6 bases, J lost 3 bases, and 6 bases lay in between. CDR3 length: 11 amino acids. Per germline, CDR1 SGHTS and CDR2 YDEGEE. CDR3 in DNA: TGTGCCAGCACTGCCGACACTGAAGCTTTCTTT. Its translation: CASTADTEAFF.